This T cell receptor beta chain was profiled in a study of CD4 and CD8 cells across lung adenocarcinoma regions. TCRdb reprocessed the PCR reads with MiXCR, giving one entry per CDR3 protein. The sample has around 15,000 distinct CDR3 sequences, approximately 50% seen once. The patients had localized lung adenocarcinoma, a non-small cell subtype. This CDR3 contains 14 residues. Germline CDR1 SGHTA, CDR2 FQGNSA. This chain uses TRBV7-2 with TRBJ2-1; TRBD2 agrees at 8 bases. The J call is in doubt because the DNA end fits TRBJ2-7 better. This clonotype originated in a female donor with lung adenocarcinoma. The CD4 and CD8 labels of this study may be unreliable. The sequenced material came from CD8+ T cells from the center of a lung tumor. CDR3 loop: CASSSRGVYNEQYF. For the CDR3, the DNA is TGTGCCAGCAGCTCGCGGGGGGTCTACAATGAGCAGTACTTC.